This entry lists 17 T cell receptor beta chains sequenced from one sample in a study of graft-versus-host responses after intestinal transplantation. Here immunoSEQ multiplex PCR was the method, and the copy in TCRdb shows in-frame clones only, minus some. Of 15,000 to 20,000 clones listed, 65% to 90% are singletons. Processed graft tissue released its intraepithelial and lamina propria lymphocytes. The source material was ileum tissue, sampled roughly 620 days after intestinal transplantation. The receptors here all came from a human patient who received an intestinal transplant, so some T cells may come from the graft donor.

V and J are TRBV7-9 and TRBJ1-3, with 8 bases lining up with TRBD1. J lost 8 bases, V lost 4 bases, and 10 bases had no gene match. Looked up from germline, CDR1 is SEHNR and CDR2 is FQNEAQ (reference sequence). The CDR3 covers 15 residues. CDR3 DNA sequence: TGTGCCAGCAGCTCTACGCGACAGGGGAGGCACACCATATATTTT. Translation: CASSSTRQGRHTIYF.

Written as DNA, the CDR3 is TGCGCCAGCAGTATCAACCCCGGACTAGCGGGGGGCTATGAGCAGTTCTTC. Its protein product is CASSINPGLAGGYEQFF. V is TRBV10-2 and J is TRBJ2-1; 14 bases are shared with TRBD2. The length of the CDR3 is 17 residues. The junction had 11 bases not matched to a gene; V was cut back by 5 bases and J by 8 bases. Per the germline V gene, CDR1 is WSHSY and CDR2 is SAAADI.

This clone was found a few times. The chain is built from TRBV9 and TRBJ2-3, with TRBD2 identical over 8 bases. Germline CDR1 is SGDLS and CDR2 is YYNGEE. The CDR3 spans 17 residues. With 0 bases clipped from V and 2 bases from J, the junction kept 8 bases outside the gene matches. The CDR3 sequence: CASSVGWSGGLTDTQYF. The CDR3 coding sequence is TGTGCCAGCAGCGTAGGTTGGTCGGGGGGGCTCACAGATACGCAGTATTTT.

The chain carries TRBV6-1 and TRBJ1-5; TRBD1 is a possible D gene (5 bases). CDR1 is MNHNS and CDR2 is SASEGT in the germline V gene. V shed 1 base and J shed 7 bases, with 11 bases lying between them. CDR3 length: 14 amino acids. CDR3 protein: CASSEVGAGQPQHF. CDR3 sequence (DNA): TGTGCCAGCAGTGAAGTAGGGGCAGGCCAGCCCCAGCATTTT.

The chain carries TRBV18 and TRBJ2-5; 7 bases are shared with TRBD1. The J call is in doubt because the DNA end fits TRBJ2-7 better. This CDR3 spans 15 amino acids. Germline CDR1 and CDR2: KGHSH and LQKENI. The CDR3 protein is CASSQPTGVVYEQYF. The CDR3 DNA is TGTGCCAGCTCACAGCCAACAGGGGTAGTCTACGAGCAGTACTTC.

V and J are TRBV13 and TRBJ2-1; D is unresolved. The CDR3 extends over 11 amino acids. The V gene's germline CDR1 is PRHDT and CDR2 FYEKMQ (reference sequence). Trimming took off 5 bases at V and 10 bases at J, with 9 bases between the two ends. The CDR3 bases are TGTGCCAGCAGCGACGGGCGGGAGCAGTTCTTC. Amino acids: CASSDGREQFF.

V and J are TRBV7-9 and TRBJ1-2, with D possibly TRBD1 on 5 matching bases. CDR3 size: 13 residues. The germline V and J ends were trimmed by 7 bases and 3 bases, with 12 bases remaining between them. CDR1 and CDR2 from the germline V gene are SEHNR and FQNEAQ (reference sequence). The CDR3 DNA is TGTGCCAGCATGGGGGAAAGGTACTATGGCTACACCTTC. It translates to CASMGERYYGYTF.

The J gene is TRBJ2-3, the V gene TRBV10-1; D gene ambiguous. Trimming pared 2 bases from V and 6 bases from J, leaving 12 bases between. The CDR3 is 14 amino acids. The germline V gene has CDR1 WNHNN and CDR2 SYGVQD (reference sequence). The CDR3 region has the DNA TGCGCCAGCAGTGAGCGTCCCTTTGGGGATACGCAGTATTTT. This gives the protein CASSERPFGDTQYF.

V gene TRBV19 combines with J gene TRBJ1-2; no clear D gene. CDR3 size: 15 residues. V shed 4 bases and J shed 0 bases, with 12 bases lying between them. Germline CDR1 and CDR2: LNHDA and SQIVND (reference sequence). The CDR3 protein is CASSKGKKPNYGYTF. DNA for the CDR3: TGTGCCAGTAGTAAGGGCAAGAAACCTAACTATGGCTACACCTTC.

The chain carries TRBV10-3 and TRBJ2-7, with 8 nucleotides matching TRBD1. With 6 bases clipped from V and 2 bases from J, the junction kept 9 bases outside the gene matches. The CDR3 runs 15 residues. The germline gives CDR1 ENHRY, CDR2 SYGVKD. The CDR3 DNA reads TGTGCCATCAGAGGGACAGGTGAAAGGGCCTACGAGCAGTACTTC. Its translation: CAIRGTGERAYEQYF.

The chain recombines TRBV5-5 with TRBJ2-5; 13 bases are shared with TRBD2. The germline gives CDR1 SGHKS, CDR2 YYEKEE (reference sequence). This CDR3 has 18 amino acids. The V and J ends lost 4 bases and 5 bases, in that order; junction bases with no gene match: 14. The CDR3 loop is CASSAYRTSGGGLETQYF. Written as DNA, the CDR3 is TGTGCCAGCAGCGCATATAGGACTAGCGGGGGAGGGCTGGAGACCCAGTACTTC.

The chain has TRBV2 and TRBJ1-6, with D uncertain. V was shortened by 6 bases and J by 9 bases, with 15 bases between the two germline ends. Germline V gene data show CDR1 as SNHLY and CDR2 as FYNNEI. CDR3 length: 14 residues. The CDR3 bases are TGTGCCAGCAGGTTAGACGGGGAGCGTTCACCCCTCCACTTT. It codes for CASRLDGERSPLHF.

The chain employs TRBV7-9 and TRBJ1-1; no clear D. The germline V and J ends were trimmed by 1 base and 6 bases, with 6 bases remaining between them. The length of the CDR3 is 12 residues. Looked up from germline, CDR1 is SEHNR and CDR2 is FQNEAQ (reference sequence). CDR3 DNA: TGTGCCAGCAGCTTAGGTATCTCTGAAGCTTTCTTT. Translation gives CASSLGISEAFF.

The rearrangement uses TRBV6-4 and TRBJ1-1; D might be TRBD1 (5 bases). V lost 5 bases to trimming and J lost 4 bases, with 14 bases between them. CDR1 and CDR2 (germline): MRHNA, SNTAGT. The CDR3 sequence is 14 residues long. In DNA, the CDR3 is TGTGCCAGCAGTTCGACAGCGGGTGGCACTGAAGCTTTCTTT. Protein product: CASSSTAGGTEAFF.

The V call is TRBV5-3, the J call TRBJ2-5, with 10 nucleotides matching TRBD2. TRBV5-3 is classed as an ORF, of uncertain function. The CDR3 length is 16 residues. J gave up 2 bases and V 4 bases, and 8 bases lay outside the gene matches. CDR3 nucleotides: TGTGCCAGAAGCCCCCTAGCGGGGGATTGGCAAGAGACCCAGTACTTC. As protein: CARSPLAGDWQETQYF.

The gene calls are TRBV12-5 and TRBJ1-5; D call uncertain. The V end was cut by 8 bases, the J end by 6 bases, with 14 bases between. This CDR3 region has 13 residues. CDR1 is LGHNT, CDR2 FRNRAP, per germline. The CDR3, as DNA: TGTGCTAGTTCACAAGGGTTGGGTCAGCCCCAGCATTTT. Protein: CASSQGLGQPQHF.

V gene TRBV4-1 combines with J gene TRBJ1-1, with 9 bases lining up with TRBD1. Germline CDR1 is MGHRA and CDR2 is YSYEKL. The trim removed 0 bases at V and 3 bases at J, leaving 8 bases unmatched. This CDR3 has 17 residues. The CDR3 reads CASSQEVPGQGYTEAFF. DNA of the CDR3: TGCGCCAGCAGCCAAGAAGTCCCTGGACAGGGGTACACTGAAGCTTTCTTT.